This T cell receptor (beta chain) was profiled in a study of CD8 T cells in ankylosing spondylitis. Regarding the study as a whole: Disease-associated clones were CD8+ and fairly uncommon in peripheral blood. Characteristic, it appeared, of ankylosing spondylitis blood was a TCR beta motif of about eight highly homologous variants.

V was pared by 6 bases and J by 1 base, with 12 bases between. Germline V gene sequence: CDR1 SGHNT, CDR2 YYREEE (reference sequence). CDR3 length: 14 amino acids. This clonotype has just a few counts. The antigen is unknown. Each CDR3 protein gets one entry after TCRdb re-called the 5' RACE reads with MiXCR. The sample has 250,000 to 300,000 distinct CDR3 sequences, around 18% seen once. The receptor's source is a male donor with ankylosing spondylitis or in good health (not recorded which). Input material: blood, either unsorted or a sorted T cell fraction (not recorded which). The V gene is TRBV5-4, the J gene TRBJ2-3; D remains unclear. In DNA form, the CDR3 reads TGTGCCAGCAACTACGATAGGCGCACAGATACGCAGTATTTT. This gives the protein CASNYDRRTDTQYF.